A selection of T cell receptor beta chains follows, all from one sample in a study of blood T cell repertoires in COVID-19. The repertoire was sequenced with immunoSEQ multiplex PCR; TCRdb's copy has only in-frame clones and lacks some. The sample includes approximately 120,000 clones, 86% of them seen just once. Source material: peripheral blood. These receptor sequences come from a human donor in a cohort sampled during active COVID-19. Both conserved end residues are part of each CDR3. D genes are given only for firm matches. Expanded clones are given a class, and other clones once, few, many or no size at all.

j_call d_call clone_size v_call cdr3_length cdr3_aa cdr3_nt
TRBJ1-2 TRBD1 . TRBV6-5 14 CASSTGGRIYGYTF TGTGCCAGCAGTACAGGGGGCAGAATCTATGGCTACACCTTC
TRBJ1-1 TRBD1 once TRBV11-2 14 CASSKQGENTEAFF TGTGCCAGCAGCAAACAGGGGGAGAACACTGAAGCTTTCTTT
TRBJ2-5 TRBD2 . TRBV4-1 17 CASSQAPLGGSQETQYF TGCGCCAGCAGCCAAGCCCCTCTCGGCGGGAGTCAAGAGACCCAGTACTTC
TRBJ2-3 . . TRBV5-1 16 CASSLVGGRDSDTQYF TGCGCCAGCAGCTTGGTCGGGGGTCGGGACTCAGATACGCAGTATTTT
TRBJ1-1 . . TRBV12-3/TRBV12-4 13 CASTPVLAAEAFF TGTGCCAGCACCCCAGTTTTGGCGGCTGAAGCTTTCTTT
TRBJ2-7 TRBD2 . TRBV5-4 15 CASSQGTSGRGEQYF TGTGCCAGCAGCCAGGGGACTAGCGGGAGAGGAGAGCAGTACTTC
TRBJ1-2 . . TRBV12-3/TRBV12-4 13 CASSFQLNYGYTF TGTGCCAGCAGTTTCCAACTCAACTATGGCTACACCTTC
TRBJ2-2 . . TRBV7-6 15 CASSFGRGNTGELFF TGTGCCAGCAGCTTCGGCAGAGGGAACACCGGGGAGCTGTTTTTT
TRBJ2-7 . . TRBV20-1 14 CSASGLRKDSEQYF TGCAGTGCTAGTGGCCTCAGGAAAGACAGCGAGCAGTACTTC
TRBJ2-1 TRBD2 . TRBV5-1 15 CASSLVGTSIQGQFF TGCGCCAGCAGCTTGGTGGGGACTAGTATTCAGGGTCAGTTCTTC
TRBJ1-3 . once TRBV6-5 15 CASASRLASGNTIYF TGTGCCAGCGCTAGCCGATTAGCCTCTGGAAACACCATATATTTT
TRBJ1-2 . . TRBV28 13 CASETGHNYGYTF TGTGCCAGCGAGACGGGACACAACTATGGCTACACCTTC
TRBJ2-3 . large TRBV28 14 CASSFVTSTDTQYF TGTGCCAGCAGTTTCGTCACTAGCACAGATACGCAGTATTTT
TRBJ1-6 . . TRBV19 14 CASSTLDSYSPLHF TGTGCCAGTAGTACCCTGGACAGTTATTCACCCCTCCACTTT
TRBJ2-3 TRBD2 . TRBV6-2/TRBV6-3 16 CASSFHASGREGTQYF TGTGCCAGCAGTTTCCACGCTAGCGGGAGAGAGGGTACGCAGTATTTT
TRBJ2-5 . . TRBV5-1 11 CASRGSGAQYF TGCGCCAGCAGGGGGTCAGGGGCCCAGTACTTC
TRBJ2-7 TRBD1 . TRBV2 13 CATVRDRRYEQYF TGTGCCACGGTCCGGGACAGGAGATACGAGCAGTACTTC
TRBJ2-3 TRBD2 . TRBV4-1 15 CASSRPPSGEDTQYF TGCGCCAGCAGCCGACCCCCGAGCGGGGAGGATACGCAGTATTTT
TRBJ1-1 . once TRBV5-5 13 CASSLDPGETAFF TGTGCCAGCAGCTTGGATCCAGGGGAGACAGCTTTCTTT
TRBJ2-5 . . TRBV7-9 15 CASSLGAGGQETQYF TGTGCCAGCAGCTTAGGGGCTGGGGGGCAAGAGACCCAGTACTTC
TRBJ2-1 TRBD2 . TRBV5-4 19 CASSLAGLAGGSSYNEQFF TGTGCCAGCAGCTTGGCAGGACTAGCGGGAGGGAGCTCCTACAATGAGCAGTTCTTC
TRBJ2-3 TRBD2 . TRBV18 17 CASSPPKLAGAADTQYF TGTGCCAGCTCACCACCGAAACTAGCGGGAGCGGCAGATACGCAGTATTTT
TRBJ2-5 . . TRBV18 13 CASSRDAQETQYF TGTGCCAGCTCGCGGGACGCACAAGAGACCCAGTACTTC
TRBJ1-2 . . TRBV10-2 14 CASGGGVRDHGYTF TGCGCCAGCGGGGGAGGGGTCAGGGACCATGGCTACACCTTC
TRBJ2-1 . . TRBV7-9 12 CASSPAGNEQFF TGTGCCAGCAGCCCGGCGGGGAATGAGCAGTTCTTC
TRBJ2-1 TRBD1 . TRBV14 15 CASSRTGTGKDEQFF TGTGCCAGCAGCCGGACCGGGACAGGGAAAGATGAGCAGTTCTTC
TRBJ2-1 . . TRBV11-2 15 CASSLEGRGPGEQFF TGTGCCAGCAGCTTAGAGGGGAGAGGCCCGGGTGAGCAGTTCTTC
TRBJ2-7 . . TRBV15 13 CATSRRPSYEQYF TGTGCCACCAGCAGACGTCCCAGCTACGAGCAGTACTTC
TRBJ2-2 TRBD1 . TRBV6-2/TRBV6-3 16 CASSSWNRGLVGELFF TGTGCCAGCAGTTCCTGGAACAGGGGGCTAGTCGGGGAGCTGTTTTTT
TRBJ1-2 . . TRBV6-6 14 CASRVLDNNYGYTF TGTGCCAGCAGGGTTCTTGACAATAACTATGGCTACACCTTC
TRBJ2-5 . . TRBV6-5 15 CASRGRPNAGETQYF TGTGCCAGCAGGGGCAGGCCAAACGCCGGAGAGACCCAGTACTTC
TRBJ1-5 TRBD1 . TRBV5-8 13 CASSWTGGQPQHF TGTGCCAGCAGCTGGACAGGGGGTCAGCCCCAGCATTTT
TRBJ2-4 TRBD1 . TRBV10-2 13 CASMIGGSNIQYF TGCGCCAGCATGATAGGGGGCTCTAACATTCAGTACTTC
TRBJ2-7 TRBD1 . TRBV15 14 CATSRSQGAYEQYF TGTGCCACCAGCAGGAGTCAGGGGGCCTACGAGCAGTACTTC
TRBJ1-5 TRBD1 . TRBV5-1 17 CASSLGQGDSGNQPQHF TGCGCCAGCAGCTTGGGACAGGGGGATTCTGGCAATCAGCCCCAGCATTTT
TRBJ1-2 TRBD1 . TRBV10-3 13 CAISPAGGYGYTF TGTGCCATCAGTCCGGCAGGGGGCTATGGCTACACCTTC
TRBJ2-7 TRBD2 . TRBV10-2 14 CASSEPGLAGDQYF TGCGCCAGCAGTGAGCCGGGACTAGCGGGTGATCAGTACTTC
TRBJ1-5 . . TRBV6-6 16 CASSYPAGHSNQPQHF TGTGCCAGCAGTTACCCTGCAGGGCATAGCAATCAGCCCCAGCATTTT
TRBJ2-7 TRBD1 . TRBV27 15 CASSLDRDRPYEQYF TGTGCCAGCAGCCTCGACCGGGACAGACCTTACGAGCAGTACTTC
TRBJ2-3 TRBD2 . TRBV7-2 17 CASSTRLAGPLGDTQYF TGTGCCAGCAGCACCCGACTAGCGGGACCCTTAGGAGATACGCAGTATTTT
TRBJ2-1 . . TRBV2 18 CASSYDSTGIGSYNEQFF TGTGCCAGCAGTTACGACTCTACAGGGATCGGCTCCTACAATGAGCAGTTCTTC